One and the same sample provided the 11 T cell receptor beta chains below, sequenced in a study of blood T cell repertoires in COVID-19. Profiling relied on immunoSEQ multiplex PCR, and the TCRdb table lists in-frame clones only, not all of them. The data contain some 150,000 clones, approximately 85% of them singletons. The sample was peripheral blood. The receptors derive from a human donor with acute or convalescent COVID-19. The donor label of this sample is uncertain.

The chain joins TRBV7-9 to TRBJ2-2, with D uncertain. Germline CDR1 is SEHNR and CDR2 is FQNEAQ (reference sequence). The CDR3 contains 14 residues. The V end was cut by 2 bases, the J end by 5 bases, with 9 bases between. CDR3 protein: CASSLNSGTGELFF. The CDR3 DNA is TGTGCCAGCAGCTTAAACAGTGGGACCGGGGAGCTGTTTTTT.

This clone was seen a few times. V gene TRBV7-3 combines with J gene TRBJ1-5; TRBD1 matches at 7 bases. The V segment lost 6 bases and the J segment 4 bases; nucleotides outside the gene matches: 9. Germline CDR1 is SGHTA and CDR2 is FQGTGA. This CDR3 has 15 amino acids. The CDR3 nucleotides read TGTGCCAGCAGAAGATCTGACAGGGAAAATCAGCCCCAGCATTTT. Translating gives CASRRSDRENQPQHF.

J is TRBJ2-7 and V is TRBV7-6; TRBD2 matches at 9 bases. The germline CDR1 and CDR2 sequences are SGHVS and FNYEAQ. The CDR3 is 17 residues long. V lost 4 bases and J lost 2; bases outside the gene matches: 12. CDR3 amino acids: CASSSRVAGALPYEQYF. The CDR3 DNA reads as TGTGCCAGCAGCTCTCGGGTAGCGGGGGCGCTACCCTACGAGCAGTACTTC.

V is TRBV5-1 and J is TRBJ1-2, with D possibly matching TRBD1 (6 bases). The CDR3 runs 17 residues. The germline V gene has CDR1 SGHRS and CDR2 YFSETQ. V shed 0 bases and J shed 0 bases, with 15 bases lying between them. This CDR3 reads CASSLDGDRLANYGYTF. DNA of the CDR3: TGCGCCAGCAGCTTGGATGGCGACAGGTTAGCTAACTATGGCTACACCTTC.

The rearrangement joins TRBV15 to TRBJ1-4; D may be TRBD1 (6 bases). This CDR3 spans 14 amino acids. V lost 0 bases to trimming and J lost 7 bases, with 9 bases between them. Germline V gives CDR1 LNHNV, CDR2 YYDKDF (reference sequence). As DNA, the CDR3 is TGTGCCACCAGCAGAGACAGGGGTGGTGAAAAACTGTTTTTT. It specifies CATSRDRGGEKLFF.

The CDR3 region has the DNA TGTGCCAGCAGTCGTCGGGTCGCTAGTGGCTACACCTTC. It translates to CASSRRVASGYTF. The V call is TRBV6-5, the J call TRBJ1-2; D uncertain. Between the trimmed V and J ends, which lost 5 bases and 7 bases, there was a span of 14 bases. Germline CDR1 reads MNHEY; CDR2 reads SVGAGI. This CDR3 has 13 amino acids.

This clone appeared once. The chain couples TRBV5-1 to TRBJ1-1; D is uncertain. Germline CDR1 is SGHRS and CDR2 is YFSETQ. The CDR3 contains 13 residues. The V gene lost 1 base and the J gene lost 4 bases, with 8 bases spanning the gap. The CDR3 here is CASSLREVTEAFF. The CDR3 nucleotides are TGCGCCAGCAGCTTGAGAGAGGTCACTGAAGCTTTCTTT. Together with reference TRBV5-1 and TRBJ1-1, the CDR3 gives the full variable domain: KAGVTQTPRYLIKTRGQQVTLSCSPISGHRSVSWYQQTPGQGLQFLFEYFSETQRNKGNFPGRFSGRQFSNSRSEMNVSTLELGDSALYLCASSLREVTEAFFGQGTRLTVV.

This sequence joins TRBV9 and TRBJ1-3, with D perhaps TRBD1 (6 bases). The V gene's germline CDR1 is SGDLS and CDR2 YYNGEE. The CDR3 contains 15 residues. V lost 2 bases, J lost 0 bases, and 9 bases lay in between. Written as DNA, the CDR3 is TGTGCCAGCAGCGTCCAGGGGAGCTCTGGAAACACCATATATTTT. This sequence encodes CASSVQGSSGNTIYF. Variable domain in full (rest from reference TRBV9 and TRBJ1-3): DSGVTQTPKHLITATGQRVTLRCSPRSGDLSVYWYQQSLDQGLQFLIQYYNGEERAKGNILERFSAQQFPDLHSELNLSSLELGDSALYFCASSVQGSSGNTIYFGEGSWLTVV.

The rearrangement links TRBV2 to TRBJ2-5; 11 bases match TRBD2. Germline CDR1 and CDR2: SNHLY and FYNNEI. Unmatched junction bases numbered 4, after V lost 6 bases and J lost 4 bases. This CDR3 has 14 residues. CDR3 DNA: TGTGCCAGCAGCGCCGGGACTAGCGGAGAGACCCAGTACTTC. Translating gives CASSAGTSGETQYF.

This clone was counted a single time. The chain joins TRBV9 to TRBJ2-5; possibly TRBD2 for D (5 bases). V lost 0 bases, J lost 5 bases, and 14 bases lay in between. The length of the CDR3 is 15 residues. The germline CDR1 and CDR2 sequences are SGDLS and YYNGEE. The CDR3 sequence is CASSVVEGSEETQYF. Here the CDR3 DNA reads TGTGCCAGCAGCGTAGTAGAGGGTAGTGAGGAGACCCAGTACTTC.

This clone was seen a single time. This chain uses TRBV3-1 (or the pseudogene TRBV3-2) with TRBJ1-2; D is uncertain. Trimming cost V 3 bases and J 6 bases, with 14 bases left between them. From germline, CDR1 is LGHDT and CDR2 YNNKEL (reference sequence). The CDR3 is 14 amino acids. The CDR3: CASSQFVPLNGYTF. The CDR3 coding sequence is TGTGCCAGCAGCCAGTTCGTACCACTCAATGGCTACACCTTC.